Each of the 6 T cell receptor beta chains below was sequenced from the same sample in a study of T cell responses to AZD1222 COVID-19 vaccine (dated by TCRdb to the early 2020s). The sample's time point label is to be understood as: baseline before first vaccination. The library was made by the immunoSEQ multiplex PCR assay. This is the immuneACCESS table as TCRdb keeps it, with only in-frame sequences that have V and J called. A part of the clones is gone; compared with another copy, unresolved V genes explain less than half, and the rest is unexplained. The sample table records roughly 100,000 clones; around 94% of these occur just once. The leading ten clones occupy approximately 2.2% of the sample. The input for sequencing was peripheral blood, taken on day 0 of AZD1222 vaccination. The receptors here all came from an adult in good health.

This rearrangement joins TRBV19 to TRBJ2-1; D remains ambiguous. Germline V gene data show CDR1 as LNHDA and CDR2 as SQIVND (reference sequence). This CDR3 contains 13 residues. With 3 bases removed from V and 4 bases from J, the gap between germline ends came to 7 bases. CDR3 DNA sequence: TGTGCCAGTAGTATTAGGATTTACAATGAGCAGTTCTTC. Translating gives CASSIRIYNEQFF.

DNA of the CDR3: TGTGCCAGCAGCTCGGACAGGGGGATAGAAAAACTGTTTTTT. Protein: CASSSDRGIEKLFF. This chain joins TRBV7-8 and TRBJ1-4; TRBD1 matches at 10 bases. The CDR3 consists of 14 residues. Germline-derived CDR1 and CDR2 are SGHVS and FQNEAQ. With V trimmed by 4 bases and J by 8 bases, 4 bases remained unmatched.

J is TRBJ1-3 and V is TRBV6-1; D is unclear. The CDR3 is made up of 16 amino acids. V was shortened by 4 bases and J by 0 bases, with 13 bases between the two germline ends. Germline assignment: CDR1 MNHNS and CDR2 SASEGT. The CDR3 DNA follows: TGTGCCAGCAGTGTAGGGCCTGAGAGCTCTGGAAACACCATATATTTT. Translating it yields CASSVGPESSGNTIYF.

The CDR3 sequence is CASSFGVRTTNEKLFF. The CDR3 DNA is TGTGCCAGTAGCTTTGGTGTCAGGACAACTAATGAAAAACTGTTTTTT. The J gene is TRBJ1-4, the V gene TRBV19; D uncertain. V dropped 6 bases and J dropped 0 bases, with 14 bases sitting between them. Germline V CDR1 and CDR2: LNHDA, SQIVND (reference sequence). The CDR3 length is 16 residues.

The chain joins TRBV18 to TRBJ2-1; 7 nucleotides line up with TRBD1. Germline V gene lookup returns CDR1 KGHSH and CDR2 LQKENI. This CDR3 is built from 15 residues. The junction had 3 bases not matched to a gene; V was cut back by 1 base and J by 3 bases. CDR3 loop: CASSPQGAIYNEQFF. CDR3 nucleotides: TGTGCCAGCTCACCACAGGGGGCCATCTACAATGAGCAGTTCTTC.

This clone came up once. The CDR3 is CASSQDHTANNEKLFF. Here the CDR3 DNA reads TGCGCCAGCAGCCAAGACCACACCGCTAATAATGAAAAACTGTTTTTT. The chain employs TRBV4-3 and TRBJ1-4, with unresolved D. The V gene's germline CDR1 is LGHNA and CDR2 YSLEER. The CDR3 has 16 residues. Between the trimmed V and J ends, which lost 0 bases and 4 bases, there was a span of 12 bases.